The sequence of this TCR beta chain was determined in a study of CD8 T cells in ankylosing spondylitis. Whole-study results and caveats: Disease-linked clones were reportedly significantly enriched in matched ankylosing spondylitis synovial fluid.

Regarding this clonotype: Its antigen is not identified.

Library preparation for TCR beta used quantitative 5'-RACE with molecular barcodes. A single record per CDR3 protein comes from TCRdb applying MiXCR to the 5' RACE reads. Counted here are 310,000 or so distinct CDR3 sequences, 20% occurring once; the ten biggest clones make up roughly 8.3%. This CDR3 has 18 amino acids. V lost 3 bases, J lost 2 bases, and 10 bases stayed unmatched. Looked up from germline, CDR1 is ENHRY and CDR2 is SYGVKD. This chain links TRBV10-3 with TRBJ2-3; 11 positions match TRBD2. The sample comprised blood, either unsorted or a sorted T cell fraction (not recorded which). The receptor's source is a male donor with ankylosing spondylitis or in good health (not recorded which). CDR3 coding DNA: TGTGCCATCAGTGACCCTAGCGGGGGGTTGGTCAACACAGATACGCAGTATTTT. Amino acid sequence: CAISDPSGGLVNTDTQYF.